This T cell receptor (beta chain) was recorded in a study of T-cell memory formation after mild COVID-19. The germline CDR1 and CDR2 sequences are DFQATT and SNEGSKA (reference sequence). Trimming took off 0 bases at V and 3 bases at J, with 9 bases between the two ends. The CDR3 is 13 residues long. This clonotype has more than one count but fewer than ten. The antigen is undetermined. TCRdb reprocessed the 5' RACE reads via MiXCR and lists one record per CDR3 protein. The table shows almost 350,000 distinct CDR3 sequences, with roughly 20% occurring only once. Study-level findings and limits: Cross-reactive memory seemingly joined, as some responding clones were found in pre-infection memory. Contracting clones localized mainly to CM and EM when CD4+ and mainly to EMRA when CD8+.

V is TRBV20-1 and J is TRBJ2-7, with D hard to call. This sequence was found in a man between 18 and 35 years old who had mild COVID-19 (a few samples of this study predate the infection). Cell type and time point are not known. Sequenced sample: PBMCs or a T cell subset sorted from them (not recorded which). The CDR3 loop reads CSARDPSVYEQYF. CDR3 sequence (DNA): TGCAGTGCTAGAGATCCGTCGGTCTACGAGCAGTACTTC.